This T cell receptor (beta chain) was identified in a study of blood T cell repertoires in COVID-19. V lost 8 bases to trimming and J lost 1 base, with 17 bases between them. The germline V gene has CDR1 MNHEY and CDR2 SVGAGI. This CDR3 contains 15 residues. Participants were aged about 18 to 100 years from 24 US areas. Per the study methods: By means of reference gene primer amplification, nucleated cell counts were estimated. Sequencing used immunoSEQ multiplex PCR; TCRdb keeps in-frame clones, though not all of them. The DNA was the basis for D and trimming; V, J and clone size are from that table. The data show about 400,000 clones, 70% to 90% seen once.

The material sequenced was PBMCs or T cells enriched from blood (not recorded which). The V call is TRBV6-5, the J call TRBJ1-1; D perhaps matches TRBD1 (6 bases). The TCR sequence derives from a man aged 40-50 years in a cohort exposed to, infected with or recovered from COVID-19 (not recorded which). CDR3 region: CASVSGASGNTEAFF. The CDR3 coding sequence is TGTGCCAGCGTCTCAGGGGCCTCGGGGAACACTGAAGCTTTCTTT.